This TCR beta chain was found in a study of shared clonotypes between healthy human individuals. Data came from immunoSEQ multiplex PCR; TCRdb stores just in-frame clones and leaves some out. The sample has 730,000 or so clones; 72% are singletons. Between the trimmed V and J ends, which lost 1 base and 2 bases, there was a span of 9 bases. Germline CDR1 and CDR2: SEHNR and FQNEAQ (reference sequence). The CDR3 is 15 amino acids. The sample consisted of memory CD4+ T cells sorted from blood. Subset described: CD45RA-negative fraction. The chain joins TRBV7-9 to TRBJ1-3; D ambiguous. This receptor was identified in a woman in her 30s in good health. The CDR3 reads CASSLVSSTGNTIYF. For the CDR3, the DNA is TGTGCCAGCAGCTTAGTGTCTAGTACTGGAAACACCATATATTTT.